This T cell receptor (beta chain) was documented in a study of response to subunit inactivated influenza vaccine. Study outcomes and limitations: Authors suggested each seasonal influenza vaccination recruits few new T cells.

TCRdb redid the calling of the RT-PCR reads with MiXCR, one entry per CDR3 protein. This table has about 520,000 distinct CDR3 sequences, approximately 24% appearing once. As concerns this clonotype: Its antigen is not identified.

Material: CD4+ T cells sorted from PBMCs, obtained more than 4 days after vaccination. This TCR was sampled from a man in his forties or fifties who received an inactivated influenza vaccine.

CDR3 DNA: TGTGCCAGCAGCCCGGACGGACTAGCTTTCGAGACCCAGTACTTC. Translated: CASSPDGLAFETQYF. The chain combines TRBV11-1 with TRBJ2-5, with 8 bases fitting TRBD2. V lost 5 bases and J lost 5; bases outside the gene matches: 10. The CDR3 runs to 15 residues. CDR1 and CDR2 from the germline V gene are SGHAT and FQDESV (reference sequence).